These T cell receptor beta chains were read from a single sample in a study of cytomegalovirus exposure and HLA in healthy donors. Sequenced by immunoSEQ multiplex PCR; TCRdb stores in-frame clones only, minus some. The table includes around 170,000 clones, 65% to 85% detected once. Input material: PBMCs. The source is a man in his fifties in good health and CMV-seropositive. CDR3s include the opening cysteine and the closing phenylalanine or tryptophan. The D gene is left open where the match is weak. Not every row has a clone size; where given, it reads once, few, many or a size class.

j_call d_call clone_size cdr3_length v_call cdr3_aa cdr3_nt
TRBJ2-5 NA NA 13 TRBV11-3 CASSLPGRETQYF TGTGCCAGCAGCTTACCAGGGCGAGAGACCCAGTACTTC
TRBJ1-2 NA NA 15 TRBV28 CASSLSGGRDYGYTF TGTGCCAGCAGTTTAAGCGGGGGGCGGGACTATGGCTACACCTTC
TRBJ2-1 NA NA 15 TRBV25-1 CASSEFRGHYNGQFF TGTGCCAGCAGTGAATTCAGGGGTCACTACAATGGGCAGTTCTTC
TRBJ1-2 NA NA 16 TRBV29-1 CSVEERGRGQDYGYTF TGCAGCGTTGAAGAGCGCGGCAGGGGCCAGGACTATGGCTACACCTTC
TRBJ2-7 NA once 13 TRBV6-6 CATRAPSIAEQYF TGTGCCACCAGGGCCCCCTCGATTGCCGAGCAGTACTTC
TRBJ2-1 TRBD2 NA 15 TRBV28 CASRDRLALHNEQFF TGTGCCAGCAGAGATAGACTAGCTCTCCACAATGAGCAGTTCTTC
TRBJ2-5 NA NA 14 TRBV4-3 CASSQDRRLETQYF TGCGCCAGCAGCCAAGATCGCCGGTTGGAGACCCAGTACTTC
TRBJ2-7 NA once 15 TRBV11-2 CASRSGFLSSYEQYF TGTGCCAGCAGGTCCGGTTTTCTTAGCTCCTACGAGCAGTACTTC
TRBJ2-2 NA NA 14 TRBV9 CASTEGGGTGELFF TGTGCCAGCACCGAGGGAGGGGGGACCGGGGAGCTGTTTTTT
TRBJ1-6 NA NA 15 TRBV25-1 CASSAPRPGDSPLHF TGTGCCAGCAGTGCACCCCGGCCGGGGGATTCACCCCTCCACTTT
TRBJ1-6 NA NA 12 TRBV7-3 CASNTPPSPLHF TGTGCCAGCAACACACCCCCTTCACCCCTCCACTTT
TRBJ2-1 NA NA 15 TRBV11-2 CASSLVRGAYNEQFF TGTGCCAGCAGCTTAGTCCGGGGGGCGTACAATGAGCAGTTCTTC
TRBJ2-1 TRBD2 NA 17 TRBV5-1 CASSSNPTSGGLNEQFF TGCGCCAGCAGCTCCAACCCGACTAGCGGGGGGCTCAATGAGCAGTTCTTC
TRBJ1-5 NA NA 16 TRBV5-6 CASSLRHSGGKQPQHF TGTGCCAGCAGCTTGCGTCATTCGGGGGGCAAACAGCCCCAGCATTTT
TRBJ2-3 NA NA 15 TRBV5-6 CASSSTAVGRDTQYF TGTGCCAGCAGCTCAACAGCGGTGGGGAGAGATACGCAGTATTTT
TRBJ2-3 NA NA 13 TRBV30 CAWSRGLVGTQYF TGTGCCTGGAGTCGGGGACTTGTCGGTACGCAGTATTTT
TRBJ1-6 NA few 16 TRBV28 CASSLRGSSFDSPLHF TGTGCCAGCAGTTTAAGGGGCAGTAGTTTTGATTCACCCCTCCACTTT
TRBJ1-5 TRBD1 NA 13 TRBV18 CASSPRQGEPQHF TGTGCCAGCTCACCACGACAGGGGGAGCCCCAGCATTTT
TRBJ2-3 NA once 15 TRBV29-1 CSVAWTTNGADTQYF TGCAGCGTTGCCTGGACTACCAACGGGGCTGATACGCAGTATTTT
TRBJ2-3 TRBD1 NA 16 TRBV19 CASSGLGQGATDTQYF TGTGCCAGTAGTGGCCTGGGACAGGGCGCCACAGATACGCAGTATTTT
TRBJ1-6 TRBD1 few 16 TRBV27 CASKTGGSYYNSPLHF TGTGCCAGCAAGACAGGGGGTTCCTATTATAATTCACCCCTCCACTTT
TRBJ2-1 NA NA 13 TRBV7-3 CASSPSRNNEQFF TGTGCCAGCAGCCCATCTAGAAACAATGAGCAGTTCTTC
TRBJ2-1 NA NA 15 TRBV19 CASSITGISYNEQFF TGTGCCAGTAGTATAACGGGAATCTCCTACAATGAGCAGTTCTTC
TRBJ2-1 NA once 16 TRBV27 CASSFDGTAGYNEQFF TGTGCCAGCAGTTTTGATGGGACTGCCGGTTACAATGAGCAGTTCTTC
TRBJ2-2 TRBD1 NA 14 TRBV6-5 CASSTYRGTGELFF TGTGCCAGCAGTACGTACAGGGGGACCGGGGAGCTGTTTTTT
TRBJ1-4 NA NA 14 TRBV18 CASSPTAGNEKLFF TGTGCCAGCTCACCAACGGCGGGTAATGAAAAACTGTTTTTT
TRBJ2-5 TRBD2 NA 16 TRBV2 CASSAGLAASQETQYF TGTGCCAGCAGTGCCGGACTAGCGGCTTCCCAAGAGACCCAGTACTTC
TRBJ2-1 TRBD2 few 17 TRBV4-1 CASSLQSRASGSDEQFF TGCGCCAGCAGCCTTCAGAGTAGAGCTAGCGGGAGCGATGAGCAGTTCTTC
TRBJ1-2 NA NA 16 TRBV18 CASSSGGQALQGGYTF TGTGCCAGCTCATCGGGGGGGCAGGCCTTACAAGGGGGCTACACCTTC
TRBJ2-1 TRBD2 NA 15 TRBV5-4 CASSRTSGAYNEQFF TGTGCCAGCAGCCGAACTAGCGGGGCCTACAATGAGCAGTTCTTC
TRBJ1-4 NA NA 14 TRBV28 CASSFLAGVEKLFF TGTGCCAGCAGTTTCTTGGCAGGGGTTGAAAAACTGTTTTTT
TRBJ2-3 NA NA 13 TRBV11-2 CATTQGIADTQYF TGTGCCACCACACAGGGAATTGCAGATACGCAGTATTTT
TRBJ1-2 NA NA 17 TRBV4-2 CASSQDGAAGRNLGYTF TGTGCCAGCAGCCAAGATGGGGCGGCAGGGCGAAACCTTGGCTACACCTTC
TRBJ2-7 TRBD2 NA 15 TRBV5-5 CASSAGLAGGYEQYF TGTGCCAGCAGCGCGGGACTAGCGGGGGGCTACGAGCAGTACTTC
TRBJ2-5 NA NA 13 TRBV6-6 CASTPPAGETQYF TGTGCCAGCACCCCCCCCGCAGGAGAGACCCAGTACTTC
TRBJ2-7 NA NA 15 TRBV10-3 CAISDSRRSSYEQYF TGTGCCATCAGTGACTCGCGGAGGAGCTCCTACGAGCAGTACTTC
TRBJ2-7 NA NA 12 TRBV2 CASSDPGPEQYF TGTGCCAGCAGTGATCCAGGGCCCGAGCAGTACTTC
TRBJ1-2 NA NA 14 TRBV6-1 CASSEFTGRGGYTF TGTGCCAGCAGTGAATTCACCGGGCGGGGTGGCTACACCTTC
TRBJ1-6 NA NA 15 TRBV5-4 CASSTPRGDNSPLHF TGTGCCAGCAGCACTCCCAGGGGAGATAATTCACCCCTCCACTTT
TRBJ2-7 TRBD2 NA 20 TRBV9 CASSPTTGRGTSGSSYEQYF TGTGCCAGCAGCCCGACCACCGGACGGGGTACTAGCGGAAGCTCCTACGAGCAGTACTTC
TRBJ2-3 NA NA 14 TRBV9 CASSVGVTTDTQYF TGTGCCAGCAGCGTGGGAGTTACCACAGATACGCAGTATTTT
TRBJ1-1 NA NA 15 TRBV28 CASSPGWGRNTEAFF TGTGCCAGCAGTCCAGGTTGGGGCAGGAACACTGAAGCTTTCTTT
TRBJ2-5 NA NA 12 TRBV15 CATSRDIETQYF TGTGCCACCAGCAGAGATATCGAGACCCAGTACTTC
TRBJ2-2 TRBD2 once 18 TRBV18 CASSPLGLAGAGTGELFF TGTGCCAGCTCACCGCTGGGACTAGCGGGAGCAGGCACCGGGGAGCTGTTTTTT
TRBJ1-5 TRBD1 NA 16 TRBV11-2 CASSPAGTGFAQPQHF TGTGCCAGCAGCCCCGCCGGGACAGGGTTCGCTCAGCCCCAGCATTTT
TRBJ2-5 TRBD2 NA 18 TRBV5-1 CASSLGTSALRVGETQYF TGCGCCAGCAGCTTGGGGACTAGCGCCCTCCGGGTGGGAGAGACCCAGTACTTC
TRBJ1-2 NA once 15 TRBV5-1 CASSLRAAAGYGYTF TGCGCCAGCAGCTTGAGGGCAGCCGCGGGGTATGGCTACACCTTC
TRBJ2-1 NA once 16 TRBV11-3 CASSLGPPGEGWEQFF TGTGCCAGCAGCTTAGGCCCCCCGGGAGAGGGTTGGGAGCAGTTCTTC
TRBJ1-1 NA NA 14 TRBV6-6 CASLDQGLNTEAFF TGTGCCAGCCTCGATCAGGGTTTGAACACTGAAGCTTTCTTT
TRBJ2-4 TRBD2 NA 18 TRBV27 CASSSPSRLAGRKNIQYF TGTGCCAGCAGTTCCCCGTCACGACTAGCGGGGAGAAAAAACATTCAGTACTTC